This is a list of T cell receptor beta chains from one sample in a study of human T cells and chemical hapten exposure. TCRdb processed the RACE reads anew with MiXCR; each CDR3 protein has one entry. The sample contains about 39,000 distinct CDR3 sequences, about 13% of which appear only once. Sample: whole blood, taken in connection with sensitization to the hapten diphenylcyclopropenone (DPC). These receptors all come from a woman between 40 and 55 years old with alopecia areata. Some clones in this sample may be carry-over from other donors' samples. CDR3s include the opening cysteine and the closing phenylalanine or tryptophan. D genes are given only for firm matches. Expanded clones get a size class; other rows say once, few or many, or leave the size out.

d_call,v_call,clone_size,j_call,cdr3_nt,cdr3_aa
TRBD1,TRBV5-1,.,TRBJ2-1,TGCGCCAGCAGCGTCGACAGGGACGAGCAGTTCTTC,CASSVDRDEQFF
.,TRBV10-2,many,TRBJ2-7,TGCGCCAGCGCAAGTCGCGAGCAGTACTTC,CASASREQYF
TRBD1,TRBV28,many,TRBJ1-1,TGTGCCAGCAGTTCCCCCGGACAGGTCGGGAACACTGAAGCTTTCTTT,CASSSPGQVGNTEAFF
TRBD1,TRBV11-3,few,TRBJ2-2,TGTGCCAGCAGCCGACAGGGGGTGGTGACCGGGGAGCTGTTTTTT,CASSRQGVVTGELFF
.,TRBV12-3/TRBV12-4,few,TRBJ1-3,TGTGCCAGCAGCTCAGGGACTCTCTCTGGAAACACCATATATTTT,CASSSGTLSGNTIYF
.,TRBV19,few,TRBJ2-6,TGTGCCAGTAGTATGATTAGCTCTGGGGCCAACGTCCTGACTTTC,CASSMISSGANVLTF
.,TRBV11-2,many,TRBJ2-7,TGTGCCAGCAGCTCGGACAGATTCGAGCAGTACTTC,CASSSDRFEQYF
.,TRBV28,.,TRBJ2-7,TGTGCCAGCAGCCGCCCGTGGGGGAGGAACGAGCAGTACTTC,CASSRPWGRNEQYF
.,TRBV7-9,many,TRBJ1-1,TGTGCCAGCAGCCCTCTTAGCGGGGGGCGGATGGTAACTGAAGCTTTCTTT,CASSPLSGGRMVTEAFF
.,TRBV11-2,few,TRBJ2-3,TGTGCCAGCAGCTTACAGGGGCCAGATACGCAGTATTTT,CASSLQGPDTQYF
.,TRBV28,.,TRBJ2-5,TGTGCCTCACTGGGAGGGGGCGAGGAGACCCAGTACTTC,CASLGGGEETQYF
.,TRBV2,few,TRBJ2-7,TGTGCCTCGGGCAGGCTCCCATACGAGCAGTACTTC,CASGRLPYEQYF
.,TRBV11-1,few,TRBJ2-1,TGTGCCAGCAGCTATCTAGCGACGAATGAGCAGTTCTTC,CASSYLATNEQFF
.,TRBV21-1,.,TRBJ2-4,TGTGCCAGCAGCAACTCCCGACAGCGCCCGAGGGACTTC,CASSNSRQRPRDF
.,TRBV28,few,TRBJ1-1,TGTGCCAGCATTACGACGGTGAACACTGAAGCTTTCTTT,CASITTVNTEAFF
.,TRBV29-1,few,TRBJ2-5,TGCAGCGTGCGGGTTACTGAGACCCAGTACTTC,CSVRVTETQYF
.,TRBV18,few,TRBJ1-6,TGTGCCAGCTCAACAAACTTTAATTCACCCCTCCACTTT,CASSTNFNSPLHF
TRBD1,TRBV12-5,many,TRBJ2-3,TGTGCTAGTGGGTTGACGACAGGGGAGGTCACAGATACGCAGTATTTT,CASGLTTGEVTDTQYF
TRBD2,TRBV2,many,TRBJ2-6,TGTGCCAGCAGGATGCGGGGGGCTGGGGCCAACGTCCTGACTTTC,CASRMRGAGANVLTF
.,TRBV12-3/TRBV12-4,many,TRBJ1-2,TGTGCCAGCAGTCACGACAGGTTCGAGATCTCCGGCTACACCTTC,CASSHDRFEISGYTF
TRBD1,TRBV10-3,few,TRBJ1-5,TGTGCCATCAGTGAGCAGGGGGCGGATCAGCCCCAGCATTTT,CAISEQGADQPQHF
.,TRBV7-2,many,TRBJ2-2,TGTGCCAGCCGGGGCACCCAGGGCGCCGGGGAGCTGTTTTTT,CASRGTQGAGELFF
TRBD2,TRBV18,.,TRBJ2-1,TGTGTCAGCTCACGGCCCGGACTAGACAATGAGCAGTTCTTC,CVSSRPGLDNEQFF
.,TRBV10-3,.,TRBJ2-3,TGTGCCATCAGTGAGTCGAATAGCGGCCCCGGTACGCAGTATTTT,CAISESNSGPGTQYF
.,TRBV7-3,many,TRBJ2-6,TGTGCCAGCAGCCCTACCGACAGCTCTGGGGCCAACGTCCTGACTTTC,CASSPTDSSGANVLTF
.,TRBV29-1,.,TRBJ2-3,TGCAGCGCCGGGGGTCGGGGCACAGATACGCAGTATTTT,CSAGGRGTDTQYF
.,TRBV7-6,.,TRBJ1-5,TGTGCCAGCAGCTATAGGGCGGATGGCAATCAGCCCCAGCATTTT,CASSYRADGNQPQHF
.,TRBV27,many,TRBJ2-7,TGTGCCAGCAGTTTTAAGGACTCCTACGAGCAGTACTTC,CASSFKDSYEQYF
.,TRBV7-8,.,TRBJ2-3,TGTGCCAGCAGCGAGTACACAGATACGCAGTATTTT,CASSEYTDTQYF
.,TRBV7-9,many,TRBJ1-1,TGTGCCATATGGGGGGTGACTGAAGCTTTCTTT,CAIWGVTEAFF
.,TRBV9,many,TRBJ2-7,TGTGCCAGCAGCGTAGGAGTCCCAGGAGAGCAGTACTTC,CASSVGVPGEQYF
.,TRBV5-1,.,TRBJ2-7,TGCGCCAGCAGCCAACACACAGGTAGCGAGCAGTACTTC,CASSQHTGSEQYF
.,TRBV5-1,.,TRBJ2-7,TGCGCCAGCAGCTTCTTACGAGGCCCCTACGAGCAGTACTTC,CASSFLRGPYEQYF
TRBD2,TRBV20-1,.,TRBJ2-1,TGCAGTGCCCTCGGGGGACTAGCGGGAATTAATGAGCAGTTCTTC,CSALGGLAGINEQFF